The 11 T cell receptor beta chains presented below share a single source sample, sequenced in a study of lung T cells in sarcoidosis with Löfgren's syndrome. TCRdb fed the reads into MiXCR, producing one record per CDR3 protein. The sample lists 6,500 to 9,500 distinct CDR3 sequences; roughly 21% were seen once. The specimen was CD4+ T cells from bronchoalveolar lavage fluid. The receptors stem from a human donor with sarcoidosis (Löfgren's syndrome or another form), or a control subject (not recorded which).

This clonotype was detected a few times. The chain employs TRBV2 and TRBJ2-7; 7 nucleotides match TRBD1. The CDR3 is 13 residues long. Germline CDR1 and CDR2: SNHLY and FYNNEI. The ends lost 8 bases at V and 2 bases at J; junction bases unmatched: 6. The CDR3: CASGTDDAYEQYF. In DNA form, the CDR3 reads TGTGCCAGCGGGACAGACGACGCCTACGAGCAGTACTTC.

A word on this clonotype: The junction does not match germline at one end; this may be a read error. V and J are TRBV7-6 and TRBJ2-3, with D possibly called TRBD1 or TRBD2 (6 bases each). The CDR3 covers 16 residues. Germline values: CDR1 SGHVS, CDR2 FNYEAQ. CDR3: CVSSSRVGGFTDTQYF. The CDR3 bases are TGTGTCAGCAGCTCCAGGGTGGGGGGCTTCACAGATACGCAGTATTTT.

Comment on this clonotype: This may come from a read error, since a much larger clone is one base off. The chain carries TRBV18 and TRBJ2-1; TRBD1 matches 9 bases. V was pared by 8 bases and J by 6 bases, with 11 bases of the junction left unmatched. The CDR3 has 15 residues. From germline, CDR1 is KGHSH and CDR2 LQKENI. Written as DNA, the CDR3 is TGTGCCAGCCCCCCCGGGACAGGGATGGGCAATGAGCAGTTCTTC. Its translation is CASPPGTGMGNEQFF.

Many counts were recorded for this clonotype. This chain uses TRBV20-1 with TRBJ1-1; maybe TRBD1 (5 bases). Germline CDR1 reads DFQATT; CDR2 reads SNEGSKA (reference sequence). The V end lost 3 bases, the J end lost 1 base, and 6 bases lay between the germline ends. The CDR3 has 12 amino acids. CDR3 bases: TGCAGTGCTAGTACAGGGAACACTGAAGCTTTCTTT. Its protein is CSASTGNTEAFF.

The table lists this clonotype with a few counts. This chain connects TRBV30 to TRBJ2-1; perhaps D is TRBD1 or TRBD2 (6 bases each). Germline CDR1 reads GTSNPN; CDR2 reads SVGIG (reference sequence). Trimming took 2 bases from V and 3 from J, leaving 11 bases between them. The CDR3 loop spans 14 amino acids. CDR3 residues: CAWSKGGLYNEQFF. CDR3 in DNA: TGTGCCTGGAGTAAAGGGGGACTCTACAATGAGCAGTTCTTC.

In regard to this clonotype: This clone may be a read error of a much larger clone one base away. This chain links TRBV7-3 with TRBJ1-1; D not resolved. In germline, CDR1 is SGHTA, CDR2 FQGTGA. The CDR3 totals 14 residues. CDR3 sequence reads: CASSPGWSNTEASF. The CDR3 coding sequence is TGTGCCAGCAGCCCTGGTTGGTCCAACACTGAAGCTTCCTTT.

This clonotype was picked up a small number of times. The gene calls are TRBV5-1 and TRBJ1-4; 8 nucleotides agree with TRBD1. Germline V gives CDR1 SGHRS, CDR2 YFSETQ. With V trimmed by 4 bases and J by 5 bases, 7 bases remained unmatched. CDR3 length equals 15 residues. The CDR3, as DNA: TGCGCCAGCAGCGTAACAGGGGGGTGGAATGAAAAACTGTTTTTT. Encoded protein: CASSVTGGWNEKLFF.

The gene calls are TRBV5-1 and TRBJ1-2, with D tentatively TRBD1 (6 bases). Between the trimmed V and J ends, which lost 7 bases and 4 bases, there was a span of 17 bases. The length of the CDR3 is 14 residues. The germline gives CDR1 SGHRS, CDR2 YFSETQ. The CDR3 sequence is CASGPATGPYGYTF. CDR3 sequence (DNA): TGCGCCAGCGGCCCAGCGACAGGCCCCTATGGCTACACCTTC.

A word on this clonotype: Just one base apart from a much larger clone, this may be a read error. The chain uses TRBV28 and TRBJ1-5, with a tentative D call TRBD1 (6 bases). The CDR3 is 14 amino acids. V lost 8 bases and J 2 bases, leaving 13 bases between the germline ends. Per germline, CDR1 MDHEN and CDR2 SYDVKM. The CDR3 coding sequence is TGTGCCAGCGCACAGGGAGGGGGCAATCAGCCCCAGCATTTT. Translation gives CASAQGGGNQPQHF.

This clonotype occurred many times. The chain carries TRBV11-2 and TRBJ2-2, with D perhaps matching TRBD1 or TRBD2 (6 bases each). CDR1 is SGHAT, CDR2 FQNNGV, per germline. This CDR3 comprises 17 residues. The ends were cut back, 1 base at V and 3 bases at J, with 15 bases in the middle. CDR3 nucleotide sequence: TGTGCCAGCAGCTTAGTGGGGGGCAGGGGACACACCGGGGAGCTGTTTTTT. Translating it yields CASSLVGGRGHTGELFF.

In this sample, this clonotype turned up many times. This sequence joins TRBV12-3 or TRBV12-4 and TRBJ2-5; D call uncertain. The CDR3 totals 15 residues. Trimming removed 3 bases at V and 1 base at J, with 12 bases between. Here the CDR3 DNA reads TGTGCCAGCAGTTTTGTCCCCGGCGGCCAAGAGACCCAGTACTTC. Its translation: CASSFVPGGQETQYF.